This T cell receptor (beta chain) was identified in a study of T cell clones after liver transplantation. Study summary: Third-party-reactive TCRbeta sequences from pre-transplant mixed lymphocyte reactions served as antigen-independent comparators. Draws occurred before transplant, before withdrawal, and after complete or failed withdrawal.

As for this clone: Its matching antigen is unknown.

Only in-frame clones appear in the TCRdb table, and some are missing; sequencing was by immunoSEQ multiplex PCR. This sample carries roughly 40,000 clones, roughly 86% of them seen once, and the ten largest clones take more than 2%. This CDR3 region has 14 residues. Germline CDR1 and CDR2: SGHRS and YFSETQ. Trimming pared 1 base from V and 5 bases from J, leaving 10 bases between. Broader study findings: A significant post-transplant drop in circulating graft-donor-reactive CD4 TCRbeta sequences occurred in most of the 8 subjects. Graft donor-reactive T cells may have migrated into the graft rather than being deleted.

The sample in question was CD4+ T cells from blood, obtained 24 months after liver transplant. This receptor was obtained from a human patient who received a liver transplant. Some of these T cells may belong to the graft donor. V gene TRBV5-1 combines with J gene TRBJ1-5; D is unclear. The CDR3 DNA reads TGCGCCAGCAGCTTGACGGGTCAGCATCAGCCCCAGCATTTT. Translating gives CASSLTGQHQPQHF.